A single sample gave rise to the 10 T cell receptor beta chains below, sequenced in a study of control samples from healthy donors and cancer patients (TCRdb year 2020). The library was generated by the immunoSEQ multiplex PCR assay. TCRdb mirrors the immuneACCESS table, restricted to in-frame sequences. Some clones are absent from its copies; in checked studies, under half trace to an unresolved V gene, and the reason for the others is unknown. This sample gives 100,000 to 150,000 clones in total; roughly nine tenths of them show up just once. The ten top clones hold almost 8% of the sample. Sequences were obtained from blood. The origin of the receptors is a young woman in good health.

This clone is a singleton in its sample. V usage is TRBV6-2 or TRBV6-3 and J usage is TRBJ2-3; 8 bases are a match to TRBD2. The junction had 5 bases not matched to a gene; V was cut back by 5 bases and J by 1 base. Germline V gene lookup returns CDR1 MNHEY and CDR2 SVGEGT. The CDR3 is 15 residues long. The CDR3 DNA reads TGTGCCAGCAGTATCAAGACTAGCGGCACAGATACGCAGTATTTT. Protein: CASSIKTSGTDTQYF.

The chain combines TRBV7-2 with TRBJ1-6; 9 positions agree with TRBD1. Germline V gene data show CDR1 as SGHTA and CDR2 as FQGNSA. Trimming at V came to 3 bases and at J to 7 bases, leaving 4 bases not matched to a gene. This CDR3 spans 15 amino acids. CDR3 loop: CASSFGDRDNSPLHF. The CDR3 region has the DNA TGTGCCAGCAGCTTTGGGGACAGGGACAATTCACCCCTCCACTTT.

The chain links TRBV19 to TRBJ1-2, with 8 bases aligning to TRBD1. V lost 5 bases to trimming and J lost 1 base; unmatched junction nucleotides: 6. This CDR3 contains 15 residues. Germline CDR1 is LNHDA and CDR2 is SQIVND (reference sequence). Written as DNA, the CDR3 is TGTGCCAGTAGTCCCGGGACAGGTGTTAACTATGGCTACACCTTC. Encoded protein: CASSPGTGVNYGYTF.

The J gene is TRBJ1-1, the V gene TRBV6-4; D is possibly TRBD1 (6 bases). V was pared by 8 bases and J by 4 bases, with 14 bases between. CDR3 length equals 13 residues. Germline V gene data show CDR1 as MRHNA and CDR2 as SNTAGT. As DNA, the CDR3 is TGTGCCAGCTCGAGAGAGGGGGGCACTGAAGCTTTCTTT. Its translation: CASSREGGTEAFF.

The chain links TRBV12-5 to TRBJ1-4; 9 bases are a match to TRBD1. Per the germline V gene, CDR1 is LGHNT and CDR2 is FRNRAP. V lost 4 bases and J lost 1; bases outside the gene matches: 4. This CDR3 has 16 residues. For the CDR3, the DNA is TGTGCTAGTGGTTGGGGACAGGGAGGAACTAATGAAAAACTGTTTTTT. The encoded protein is CASGWGQGGTNEKLFF.

The gene calls are TRBV19 and TRBJ2-1; 15 bases fit TRBD2. Germline values: CDR1 LNHDA, CDR2 SQIVND (reference sequence). There are 17 residues in the CDR3. The trim removed 7 bases at V and 3 bases at J, leaving 7 bases unmatched. The CDR3 DNA sequence: TGTGCCAGTACCAGGACTAGCGGGGGGGCCAACTACAATGAGCAGTTCTTC. Amino acids: CASTRTSGGANYNEQFF.

The chain uses TRBV5-6 and TRBJ2-1; D call uncertain. The CDR3 has 15 amino acids. V was shortened by 4 bases and J by 0 bases, with 11 bases between the two germline ends. Germline CDR1 is SGHDT and CDR2 is YYEEEE. This chain's CDR3 is CASSPRPSSYNEQFF. CDR3 sequence (DNA): TGTGCCAGCAGCCCCAGACCGAGCTCCTACAATGAGCAGTTCTTC.

The chain is built from TRBV10-3 and TRBJ2-2; D gene uncertain. In germline, CDR1 is ENHRY, CDR2 SYGVKD. Trimming shortened V by 3 bases and J by 4 bases, and 6 bases separated the two germline ends. The CDR3 runs 13 residues. The CDR3 is CAISDGATGELFF. CDR3 nucleotide sequence: TGTGCCATCAGTGACGGTGCCACCGGGGAGCTGTTTTTT.

The CDR3 DNA sequence: TGTGCCACCGGTCGGGACGGGGAGCTGTTTTTT. Residues: CATGRDGELFF. This chain uses TRBV6-5 with TRBJ2-2; TRBD2 is a possible D gene (5 bases). Trimming stripped 10 bases from V and 7 bases from J, with 10 bases between. This CDR3 region has 11 residues. The germline V gene has CDR1 MNHEY and CDR2 SVGAGI.

The chain employs TRBV19 and TRBJ1-6; D unresolved. The CDR3 runs to 16 residues. Germline CDR1 and CDR2: LNHDA and SQIVND (reference sequence). The V end lost 8 bases, the J end lost 7 bases, and 21 bases lay between the germline ends. In nucleotides, the CDR3 is TGTGCCAGTCAGGCCAATAGCATTTCACGGAATTCACCCCTCCACTTT. Translation: CASQANSISRNSPLHF.